One sample yielded the 4 T cell receptor beta chains listed below, sequenced in a study of blood T cell repertoires in COVID-19. Data came from immunoSEQ multiplex PCR; TCRdb stores just in-frame clones and leaves some out. The sample lists about 45,000 clones; about 85% were seen once. The sequenced material came from peripheral blood. The receptor set was obtained from a woman older than 75 in a cohort sampled during active or convalescent COVID-19.

This clone was counted only a few times. This chain links TRBV11-3 with TRBJ1-2, with D unresolved. Germline V CDR1 and CDR2: SGHNT, YENEEA. This CDR3 has 13 residues. The V gene lost 3 bases and the J gene lost 2 bases, with 7 bases spanning the gap. CDR3 DNA: TGTGCCAGCAGCTTTAACAGCAACTATGGCTACACCTTC. It yields the protein CASSFNSNYGYTF.

This clone was seen only a few times. CDR3 coding DNA: TGCGCCAGCAGCTTGGGGGTAGGAGCGAACACCGGGGAGCTGTTTTTT. It yields the protein CASSLGVGANTGELFF. The V call is TRBV5-1, the J call TRBJ2-2; no clear D gene. CDR1 is SGHRS, CDR2 YFSETQ, per germline. This CDR3 region has 16 residues. Trimming removed 0 bases from V and 0 bases from J, with 9 bases in between.

The V call is TRBV6-5, the J call TRBJ2-7, with a possible D match to TRBD1 (5 bases). This CDR3 spans 14 amino acids. The germline V and J ends were trimmed by 4 bases and 3 bases, with 13 bases remaining between them. Germline CDR1 is MNHEY and CDR2 is SVGAGI. CDR3 residues: CASSLASGHYEQYF. The CDR3 bases are TGTGCCAGCAGTTTGGCGTCAGGGCACTACGAGCAGTACTTC.

The rearrangement uses TRBV9 and TRBJ1-2; D gene uncertain. Trimming cost V 3 bases and J 8 bases, with 14 bases left between them. The germline V gene encodes CDR1 SGDLS and CDR2 YYNGEE. The CDR3 runs to 13 residues. The CDR3 here is CASSEAWGGGYTF. CDR3 nucleotide sequence: TGTGCCAGCAGCGAAGCATGGGGAGGCGGCTACACCTTC.